This TCR beta chain was documented in a study of high-grade serous ovarian cancer treatment subgroups. The CDR3 totals 15 residues. Germline CDR1 is LGHNA and CDR2 is YSLEER. The V and J ends lost 0 bases and 1 base respectively, with 9 bases between them. Tumor samples were taken before definitive surgery or chemotherapy. TCRdb's table, derived via immunoSEQ multiplex PCR, lists solely in-frame clones and lacks some. The table shows about 15,000 clones, with roughly two thirds occurring only once. The chain couples TRBV4-3 to TRBJ1-1; possible D gene TRBD1, 5 bases. Sequencing was done on a sample of tumor tissue. The clonotype was recovered from a human donor with high-grade serous ovarian cancer. Here the CDR3 reads CASSQDWDPNTEAFF. The CDR3 DNA follows: TGCGCCAGCAGCCAAGATTGGGACCCGAACACTGAAGCTTTCTTT.